This TCR beta chain emerged from a study of neurological immune-mediated disorders. Each CDR3 protein is one row after TCRdb ran MiXCR on the 5' RACE reads. This table has around 58,000 distinct CDR3 sequences, around 3.4% appearing once. Trimming took off 0 bases at V and 1 base at J, with 8 bases between the two ends. CDR1 and CDR2 (germline): SGDLS, YYNGEE. This CDR3 region has 15 residues. This clonotype has ten or more counts. The J gene is TRBJ2-1, the V gene TRBV9; a weak D match, TRBD2 (5 bases). The sequence was obtained from a woman aged 55-69 years with multiple sclerosis. The sequenced material came from PBMCs. CDR3 coding DNA: TGTGCCAGCAGCGTAGTGGGAGTATCCTACAATGAGCAGTTCTTC. Its translation: CASSVVGVSYNEQFF. Supplemented by reference TRBV9 and TRBJ2-1, the full variable domain reads DSGVTQTPKHLITATGQRVTLRCSPRSGDLSVYWYQQSLDQGLQFLIQYYNGEERAKGNILERFSAQQFPDLHSELNLSSLELGDSALYFCASSVVGVSYNEQFFGPGTRLTVL.